Listed below are T cell receptor beta chains from one sample, sequenced in a study of T cells in Graves' hyperthyroidism and ophthalmopathy. TCRdb itself ran the multiplex PCR reads through MiXCR, one entry per CDR3 protein. The data contain more than 500,000 distinct CDR3 sequences, more than 15% of them seen just once; the ten biggest clones take up roughly 29%. The sequenced sample was blood. The receptors were sampled from a woman between 25 and 40 years old with Graves' ophthalmopathy. Both conserved end residues are part of each CDR3. The order of the fields is D gene, clone size, J gene, V gene, CDR3 DNA, CDR3 protein. D genes are given only for firm matches. The size entry is marked missing in some rows and otherwise reads once, few, many or a size class.

NA many TRBJ1-4 TRBV7-2 TGTGCCAGCAGCGCTACCGGGACATCGTGGGGGAAACTGTTTTTT CASSATGTSWGKLFF
TRBD2 NA TRBJ2-2 TRBV20-1 TGCAGTGCTCCAGCGGGAGGGTCGCACACCGGGGAGCTGTTTTTT CSAPAGGSHTGELFF
TRBD1 NA TRBJ1-2 TRBV7-9 TGTGCCAGCAGTAGAACAGGGGGCCGGGGTAACTACTATGGCTACACCTTC CASSRTGGRGNYYGYTF
TRBD2 NA TRBJ2-5 TRBV5-1 TGCGCCAGCAGGGCGGGGACTACCCAAGAGACCCAGTACTTC CASRAGTTQETQYF
NA many TRBJ2-7 TRBV20-1 TGCAGTGCTAGAGAGTTGGGGGGATTCGCCTACGAGCAGTACTTC CSARELGGFAYEQYF
NA few TRBJ1-3 TRBV14 TGTGCCAGCAGCCAAGCTGGAAACACCATATATTTT CASSQAGNTIYF
NA few TRBJ1-4 TRBV10-3 TGTGCCATCAGTGAGGATAATGAAAAACTGTTTTTT CAISEDNEKLFF
TRBD2 few TRBJ2-1 TRBV27 TGTGCCAGCAGTTCCCAGGGAAGCGGGAGGGCCTTAGATGAGCAGTTCTTC CASSSQGSGRALDEQFF
NA many TRBJ1-5 TRBV28 TGTGCCAGCAGTTTCACCTACAATCAGCCCCAGCATTTT CASSFTYNQPQHF
TRBD2 NA TRBJ2-1 TRBV28 TGTGCCAGCAGCTCCATGACTAGCGGATCCAGCCCCTACAATGAGCAGTTCTTC CASSSMTSGSSPYNEQFF
NA few TRBJ1-2 TRBV6-2/TRBV6-3 TGTGCCAGCAGTGGGGCAGGACAGCGAACTCTCTATGGCTACACCTTC CASSGAGQRTLYGYTF
NA few TRBJ1-1 TRBV10-3 TGTGCCATCAGTGAGTCGGACAGTGAGAACACTGAAGCTTTCTTT CAISESDSENTEAFF
NA NA TRBJ2-1 TRBV5-8 TGTGCCAGCAGCCGGGACGGAATAAATGAGCAGTTCTTC CASSRDGINEQFF
NA NA TRBJ2-6 TRBV14 TGTGCCAGCGGCCAAGTTGGGGGTGGGGCCAACGTCCTGACTTTC CASGQVGGGANVLTF
NA many TRBJ2-1 TRBV9 TGTGCCAGCAGCCTCTTGTCCGGGACCAGAGGCTCCTACAATGAGCAGTTCTTC CASSLLSGTRGSYNEQFF
TRBD1 many TRBJ2-5 TRBV6-1 TGTGCCAGCAGTGAGACGCCGGGACAGGGTGGAGAGACCCAGTACTTC CASSETPGQGGETQYF
NA many TRBJ1-1 TRBV6-2/TRBV6-3 TGTGCCAGCAGTTACTTTCTTAGGACGGACCGGGGGTACACTGAAGCTTTCTTT CASSYFLRTDRGYTEAFF
NA NA TRBJ2-5 TRBV28 TGTGCCAGCAGTTTCCTCCCAGCAGGGTCCCACCAAGAGACCCAGTACTTC CASSFLPAGSHQETQYF
NA many TRBJ1-5 TRBV30 TGTGCCTGGAGGGGGGGGAACGGACTGCCTAATCAGCCCCAGCATTTT CAWRGGNGLPNQPQHF
NA NA TRBJ1-5 TRBV4-2 TGTGCCAGCAGCCAACTCGAAAATAGCAATCAGCCCCAGCATTTT CASSQLENSNQPQHF
TRBD2 few TRBJ2-1 TRBV5-4 TGTGCCAGCAGCTCTGACCGACTAGCGGACCTCGGGAATGAGCAGTTCTTC CASSSDRLADLGNEQFF
TRBD2 many TRBJ2-7 TRBV20-1 TGCAGTGCTCGATGGACTAGCGGGATCTACGAGCAGTACTTC CSARWTSGIYEQYF
TRBD2 once TRBJ2-3 TRBV11-2 TGTGCCAGCAGCTTATGGGGGGGGGCAGATACGCAGTATTTT CASSLWGGADTQYF
NA many TRBJ1-4 TRBV30 TGTGCCTGGAGTGTCGGGCCAGCAACTAATGAAAAACTGTTTTTT CAWSVGPATNEKLFF
NA many TRBJ2-3 TRBV12-3/TRBV12-4 TGTGCCAGCAGTTTTGACAGATACACAGATACGCAGTATTTT CASSFDRYTDTQYF
TRBD2 few TRBJ2-1 TRBV7-8 TGTGCCAGCAGCTTAGACCTAGCGGGGGGGCAGTTCTTC CASSLDLAGGQFF
NA NA TRBJ2-1 TRBV6-1 TGTGCCAGCAGTTCCGGACAGAATGAGCAGTTCTTC CASSSGQNEQFF
NA many TRBJ2-3 TRBV7-3 TGTGCCAGCAGCAACAAGGACGGAAGAGAGACAGATACGCAGTATTTT CASSNKDGRETDTQYF
NA many TRBJ2-1 TRBV5-1 TGCGCCAGCAGCTTGGATCGGGGAAGGTCAGATGAGCAGTTCTTC CASSLDRGRSDEQFF
NA many TRBJ2-5 TRBV7-2 TGTGCCAGCAGCTTAGAGGCAGGGGCGGTTTTAACCCAGTACTTC CASSLEAGAVLTQYF
NA many TRBJ2-6 TRBV12-3/TRBV12-4 TGTGCCAGCAGGGACAGCGCTGGGGCCAACGTCCTGACTTTC CASRDSAGANVLTF
TRBD2 NA TRBJ2-1 TRBV5-8 TGTGCCAGCAGCTTGTCGGTGATAGCGGGCGGCAATGAGCAGTTCTTC CASSLSVIAGGNEQFF
NA few TRBJ2-5 TRBV6-1 TGTGCCAGCAGTGAAATCGGCCAAGAGACCCAGTACTTC CASSEIGQETQYF
TRBD1 once TRBJ2-7 TRBV9 TGTGCCAGCAGCCCCGACACAGGGGCCCCCTACGAGCAGTACTTC CASSPDTGAPYEQYF
NA many TRBJ1-5 TRBV12-3/TRBV12-4 TGTGCCAGTACCAGGGGAGTACAGCCCCAGCATTTT CASTRGVQPQHF
TRBD2 many TRBJ2-1 TRBV7-8 TGTGCCAGCAGCTTAGCCAGGGGACTAGCGGGAATCAGCTCCTACAATGAGCAGTTCTTC CASSLARGLAGISSYNEQFF
NA few TRBJ1-6 TRBV6-1 TGTGCCAGCCAAAATAATTCACCCCTCCACTTT CASQNNSPLHF
TRBD2 many TRBJ2-3 TRBV7-2 TGTGCCAGCAGCTTAGACCCACCTAGCGGGGGCCGGCATACGCAGTATTTT CASSLDPPSGGRHTQYF
TRBD1 many TRBJ1-2 TRBV6-5 TGTGCCAGCAGTTACCGGGACAGGGCCGACTATGGCTACACCTTC CASSYRDRADYGYTF
NA few TRBJ2-1 TRBV5-1 TGCGCCAGCAGTAGGAGAGACTACAATGAGCAGTTCTTC CASSRRDYNEQFF
NA once TRBJ2-2 TRBV5-1 TGTGCCAGCAGCCCAACCCCCGAGCAGGGCCCGAACACCGGGGAGCTGTTTTTT CASSPTPEQGPNTGELFF
NA many TRBJ1-1 TRBV12-3/TRBV12-4 TGTGCCAGCAGTCCTCCACGTCAACTGGACACTGAAGCTTTCTTT CASSPPRQLDTEAFF
NA NA TRBJ1-3 TRBV20-1 TGCAGTGCTCCCGACAACTCTGGAAACACCATATATTTT CSAPDNSGNTIYF
NA many TRBJ1-1 TRBV18 TGTGCCAGCTCACAGGGGACCGCCGCCACTGAAGCTTTCTTT CASSQGTAATEAFF
NA many TRBJ2-7 TRBV6-1 TGTGCCAGCACCGTACAGGGTGGGATCTACGAGCAGTACTTC CASTVQGGIYEQYF
NA few TRBJ2-1 TRBV27 TGTGCCAGCAGTTCAATCCCTAGCTCCTACAATGAGCAGTTCTTC CASSSIPSSYNEQFF
NA few TRBJ2-1 TRBV4-2 TGTGCCAGCAGCCAGGAAGGGGCCGGGAGCTCCTACAATGAGCAGTTCTTC CASSQEGAGSSYNEQFF
TRBD2 many TRBJ2-1 TRBV20-1 TGCAGTGCTAGAGCCACGGGAGGGCGGGAGTATCACAATGAGCAGTTCTTC CSARATGGREYHNEQFF
TRBD2 many TRBJ2-1 TRBV27 TGTGCCAGCAGTCTAAAGCGACTAGCCCATGAGCAGTTCTTC CASSLKRLAHEQFF
NA many TRBJ2-7 TRBV11-1 TGTGCCAGCGTCCGGGACGTCGGCTACGAGCAGTACTTC CASVRDVGYEQYF
TRBD2 many TRBJ2-3 TRBV11-2 TGTGCCAGCAGCCCCGGACTAGCGGGCTCAGATACGCAGTATTTT CASSPGLAGSDTQYF
TRBD2 many TRBJ2-3 TRBV5-1 TGCGCCAGCAGCCGCCAAGCTAGCGGGCTAAGCACAGATACGCAGTATTTT CASSRQASGLSTDTQYF
NA NA TRBJ2-5 TRBV7-9 TGTGCCAGCAGCATACAAGAGACCCGGTACTTC CASSIQETRYF
NA many TRBJ1-1 TRBV30 TGTGCCTGGACAACTTCGGACACTGAAGCTTTCTTT CAWTTSDTEAFF
NA NA TRBJ2-2 TRBV12-5 TGTGCTAGTGGTATCCGGGGCACCGGGGAGCTGTTTTTT CASGIRGTGELFF
NA many TRBJ2-3 TRBV7-2 TGTGCCAGCAGCTACCGGAGGGATACGCAGTATTTT CASSYRRDTQYF
NA many TRBJ2-3 TRBV6-1 TGTGCCAGCAGTACAGCAGGAGATACGCAGTATTTT CASSTAGDTQYF
TRBD1 few TRBJ1-2 TRBV6-1 TGTGCCAGCACTCTTAGGGGACAGGGGGACTATGGCTACACCTTC CASTLRGQGDYGYTF
NA few TRBJ1-5 TRBV29-1 TGCAGCGTTGAGGAGGGCAGGGCCGGGGGGCCCCAGCATTTT CSVEEGRAGGPQHF